The next 2 T cell receptor beta chains were all read from a single sample in a study of cytomegalovirus exposure and HLA in healthy donors. The PCR ran on 60 Vbeta and 13 Jbeta primers. The protocol was immunoSEQ multiplex PCR, while the TCRdb copy is restricted to in-frame clones and leaves out a portion. The data show approximately 160,000 clones, with just under 85% seen just once and under 5% held by the top ten. The sample taken for sequencing was PBMCs. The receptors derive from a girl between 10 and 17 years old in good health and CMV-seropositive.

This rearrangement joins TRBV12-5 to TRBJ1-5; 8 bases fit TRBD1. V dropped 0 bases and J dropped 0; count of bases not matched to a gene: 13. Germline V gene lookup returns CDR1 LGHNT and CDR2 FRNRAP. CDR3 length: 20 amino acids. The CDR3 protein is CASGLVPFGQGTYSNQPQHF. In DNA, the CDR3 is TGTGCTAGTGGTTTGGTACCTTTTGGACAGGGAACTTATAGCAATCAGCCCCAGCATTTT.

V is TRBV6-6 and J is TRBJ1-2; 7 positions agree with TRBD1. The CDR3 is made up of 14 amino acids. J lost 3 bases, V lost 2 bases, and 3 bases had no gene match. Germline V gene data show CDR1 as MNHNY and CDR2 as SVGAGI (reference sequence). CDR3 loop: CASSYRDRYYGYTF. CDR3 DNA: TGTGCCAGCAGTTACAGGGACAGATACTATGGCTACACCTTC.